This TCR beta chain emerged from a study of shared clonotypes between healthy human individuals. For the study at large: Contributing individuals were two females and a few males aged 18 to 49. Study-wide findings and caveats: The represented genetic and exposure-history diversity was limited by the small number of donors.

The protocol was immunoSEQ multiplex PCR, while the TCRdb copy is restricted to in-frame clones and leaves out a portion. The sample comprises 800,000 to 1,200,000 clones, approximately 80% of which are singletons, and approximately 0.5% rests with the top ten. This clone was seen many times. Its specificity is unknown. The sequence came from a man in his late teens or twenties in good health. Some clones in this sample may be carry-over from other donors' samples. Sequencing was carried out using memory CD4+ T cells from PBMCs. Sample subset: CD45RA-negative fraction.

The CDR3 is CASRRPGTGPDGYTF. CDR3 bases: TGTGCCAGCAGGCGTCCCGGGACAGGGCCGGATGGCTACACCTTC. The genes are TRBV27 and TRBJ1-2; 9 nucleotides line up with TRBD1. V lost 6 bases, J lost 6 bases, and 11 bases stayed unmatched. The CDR3 runs 15 residues. The germline V gene encodes CDR1 MNHEY and CDR2 SMNVEV (reference sequence).